The entry that follows covers one T cell receptor (beta chain) sequence. As yet, its antigen is unknown. The PCR made use of 60 Vbeta and 13 Jbeta primers. Assay used: immunoSEQ multiplex PCR; TCRdb lists only in-frame clones, some missing. The data hold over 100,000 clones, with 69% observed a single time. This record belongs to a study of cytomegalovirus exposure and HLA in healthy donors. Study results and caveats: In a later analysis, V- and J-gene trimming of beta chains associated with a DCLRE1C missense variant, replicated independently.

The CDR3 totals 16 residues. The germline V gene encodes CDR1 SGHDT and CDR2 YYEEEE. V was shortened by 6 bases and J by 0 bases, with 16 bases between the two germline ends. This chain connects TRBV5-6 to TRBJ1-3; no definite D call. The sequence derives from a woman aged 70 to 79 in good health and CMV-seropositive. The sample consisted of PBMCs. Written as DNA, the CDR3 is TGTGCCAGCAACCCCGCGTTTTTAAGCTCTGGAAACACCATATATTTT. Translation gives CASNPAFLSSGNTIYF.